Presented here are 8 T cell receptor beta chains from one specimen sequenced in a study of beta chain features in type 1 diabetes. Reverse transcription of all isolated RNA meant that expressed TCRB transcripts were sequenced. Clones were read by immunoSEQ multiplex PCR, and TCRdb kept only the in-frame ones, dropping some. Of some 330,000 clones listed, approximately 11% are singletons. Sequenced input: naive CD4+ T cells from blood. These receptors all come from a woman in her 30s in good health.

This clone was seen once. This sequence joins TRBV2 and TRBJ2-3, with 13 bases lining up with TRBD2. In germline, CDR1 is SNHLY, CDR2 FYNNEI. The CDR3 length is 15 residues. Trimming cost V 0 bases and J 8 bases; bases outside gene matches: 2. DNA of the CDR3: TGTGCCAGCAGTGAAGCGGGACTAGCGGGGATTACGCAGTATTTT. This sequence encodes CASSEAGLAGITQYF.

The chain couples TRBV19 to TRBJ2-2, with TRBD1 identical over 7 bases. The J segment lost 5 bases and the V segment lost 6 bases, leaving 6 bases of the junction unmatched. Per the germline V gene, CDR1 is LNHDA and CDR2 is SQIVND (reference sequence). The CDR3 is 14 residues long. The CDR3 DNA reads TGTGCCAGTAGAGAAGACAGGGTGACCGGGGAGCTGTTTTTT. As protein: CASREDRVTGELFF.

The chain employs TRBV5-6 and TRBJ2-6; D may be TRBD2 (6 bases). The CDR3 has 18 amino acids. The germline CDR1 and CDR2 sequences are SGHDT and YYEEEE. V lost 2 bases, J lost 1 base, and 16 bases lay in between. The CDR3 DNA reads as TGTGCCAGCAGCTTCAATTTGGGAGGACTATCTGGGGCCAACGTCCTGACTTTC. Its translation: CASSFNLGGLSGANVLTF. Looking up the rest from reference TRBV5-6 and TRBJ2-6 gives the full variable domain: DAGVTQSPTHLIKTRGQQVTLRCSPKSGHDTVSWYQQALGQGPQFIFQYYEEEERQRGNFPDRFSGHQFPNYSSELNVNALLLGDSALYLCASSFNLGGLSGANVLTFGAGSRLTVL.

This clone was found a few times. The chain links TRBV27 to TRBJ2-1, with 13 positions matching TRBD2. The CDR3 is 16 residues long. Germline CDR1 and CDR2: MNHEY and SMNVEV (reference sequence). Trimming at V came to 4 bases and at J to 7 bases, leaving 7 bases not matched to a gene. The CDR3 sequence is CASSSRTSGRANEQFF. The CDR3 DNA is TGTGCCAGCAGTTCCCGTACTAGCGGGAGGGCGAATGAGCAGTTCTTC.

This clone was counted only a few times. J is TRBJ2-2 and V is TRBV7-2; D perhaps matches TRBD2 (5 bases). Germline values: CDR1 SGHTA, CDR2 FQGNSA. Trimming pared 5 bases from V and 0 bases from J, leaving 13 bases between. This CDR3 has 16 residues. CDR3 bases: TGTGCCAGCAGCCTCCTGGGAGCGCCGAACACCGGGGAGCTGTTTTTT. It specifies CASSLLGAPNTGELFF.

This chain uses TRBV23-1 with TRBJ2-7; 7 bases align to TRBD1. TRBV23-1 is placed among ORFs of uncertain function. CDR3 length: 14 residues. The trim removed 0 bases at V and 5 bases at J, leaving 4 bases unmatched. CDR3 DNA: TGCGCCAGCAGTCAATCTACAGGGGATCACGAGCAGTACTTC. Its translation: CASSQSTGDHEQYF.

This clone was seen a handful of times. Distinct nucleotide sequences in the sample also encode this CDR3. The chain employs TRBV18 and TRBJ2-1, with D possibly matching TRBD2 (5 bases). V lost 0 bases and J 0 bases, leaving 9 bases between the germline ends. In germline, CDR1 is KGHSH, CDR2 LQKENI. CDR3 length: 16 residues. CDR3 in DNA: TGTGCCAGCTCACCACCGGCGGGCAGCTCCTACAATGAGCAGTTCTTC. The encoded protein is CASSPPAGSSYNEQFF.

The rearrangement joins TRBV28 to TRBJ2-1, with 8 bases matching TRBD2. V shed 6 bases, J shed 3 bases, and the junction held 1 base outside the gene matches. Looked up from germline, CDR1 is MDHEN and CDR2 is SYDVKM. The CDR3 runs to 13 residues. CDR3 amino acids: CASRSGSYNEQFF. The CDR3 DNA sequence: TGTGCCAGCAGAAGCGGGAGCTACAATGAGCAGTTCTTC.